These 27 T cell receptor beta chains share one sample of origin, sequenced in a study of T-cell reconstitution after alpha-beta-depleted transplantation in children. The library targeted TCRbeta and was prepared with unique molecular identifiers. Via MiXCR, TCRdb re-called the PCR reads, giving one row per CDR3 protein. This repertoire shows approximately 640,000 distinct CDR3 sequences, approximately 15% found once; its top ten account for approximately 1.1%. This specimen was PBMCs from the stem cell graft donor, taken from the stem cell graft. Receptors originate from a human donor who donated a stem cell graft to a child with acute myeloid leukemia.

This clonotype was counted only a few times. V is TRBV10-3 and J is TRBJ2-6, with a possible D match to TRBD1 (5 bases). Trimming shortened V by 5 bases and J by 11 bases, and 13 bases separated the two germline ends. CDR1 ENHRY and CDR2 SYGVKD come from the germline V gene. CDR3 length equals 13 residues. CDR3 amino acids: CAISNIWGHVLTF. CDR3 nucleotides: TGTGCCATCAGTAACATTTGGGGCCACGTCCTGACTTTC.

V is TRBV11-3 and J is TRBJ2-5; no clear D. The germline CDR1 and CDR2 sequences are SGHNT and YENEEA. Trimming cost V 5 bases and J 3 bases, with 13 bases left between them. The CDR3 spans 14 residues. CDR3 sequence: CASSPRRGEETQYF. CDR3 coding DNA: TGTGCCAGCAGCCCCCGGCGAGGAGAAGAGACCCAGTACTTC.

This clonotype was recorded at least ten times. The CDR3 region is CASSLAARQETQYF. The CDR3 nucleotides are TGTGCCAGCAGCTTAGCGGCCAGACAAGAGACCCAGTACTTC. The genes are TRBV7-2 and TRBJ2-5; D is unresolved. Trimming shortened V by 0 bases and J by 2 bases, and 7 bases separated the two germline ends. Germline loops: CDR1 SGHTA, CDR2 FQGNSA. CDR3 size: 14 residues.

This clonotype was detected many times. The chain recombines TRBV20-1 with TRBJ2-7, with 7 bases that match TRBD1. The V and J ends lost 0 bases and 0 bases, in that order; junction bases with no gene match: 14. The V gene's germline CDR1 is DFQATT and CDR2 SNEGSKA (reference sequence). The CDR3 is made up of 18 amino acids. CDR3 amino acids: CSARDHLVWTGVSYEQYF. CDR3 nucleotides: TGCAGTGCTAGAGATCATCTTGTATGGACAGGCGTCTCCTACGAGCAGTACTTC.

This clonotype showed up many times. J is TRBJ2-5 and V is TRBV7-6, with 8 bases that match TRBD1. CDR3 length: 13 amino acids. Germline assignment: CDR1 SGHVS and CDR2 FNYEAQ. V was clipped by 5 bases and J by 5 bases; unmatched bases: 4. The CDR3 region has the DNA TGTGCCAGCAGCGCCACAGGGGGGGAGACCCAGTACTTC. This codes for CASSATGGETQYF.

This clonotype was counted many times. This chain connects TRBV20-1 to TRBJ1-2, with D perhaps TRBD1 (5 bases). The CDR3 is 16 amino acids. Trimming removed 4 bases from V and 5 bases from J, with 23 bases in between. Germline V gives CDR1 DFQATT, CDR2 SNEGSKA (reference sequence). The CDR3 nucleotides read TGCAGTGCTATTAATTTAGGGGAGGGAAGCTGGTATGGCTACACCTTC. The encoded protein is CSAINLGEGSWYGYTF.

This clonotype was detected only a few times. The rearrangement joins TRBV4-2 to TRBJ1-4; D unclear. CDR1 and CDR2 (germline): LGHNA, YNFKEQ. CDR3 length equals 17 residues. Trimming took off 4 bases at V and 2 bases at J, with 17 bases between the two ends. The CDR3 loop reads CASSPPRARGTNEKLFF. In nucleotides, the CDR3 is TGTGCCAGCAGCCCCCCTAGGGCTCGTGGGACTAATGAAAAACTGTTTTTT.

This clonotype was seen repeatedly, ten times or more. The genes are TRBV20-1 and TRBJ1-2; no firm D call. CDR3 length: 13 residues. Germline V CDR1 and CDR2: DFQATT, SNEGSKA (reference sequence). Trimming pared 0 bases from V and 2 bases from J, leaving 7 bases between. For the CDR3, the DNA is TGCAGTGCTAGAGACAGGCTGAACTATGGCTACACCTTC. Protein: CSARDRLNYGYTF.

This chain joins TRBV7-2 and TRBJ1-3; TRBD1 matches 7 bases. Per the germline V gene, CDR1 is SGHTA and CDR2 is FQGNSA. The trim removed 6 bases at V and 0 bases at J, leaving 8 bases unmatched. This CDR3 has 16 amino acids. CDR3 in DNA: TGTGCCAGCAGTTTGCATCAGGGGGACTCTGGAAACACCATATATTTT. Protein: CASSLHQGDSGNTIYF.

This clonotype was picked up a small number of times. This chain uses TRBV11-3 with TRBJ2-1; D tentatively reads TRBD1 or TRBD2 (6 bases each). The germline V gene encodes CDR1 SGHNT and CDR2 YENEEA. V lost 0 bases to trimming and J lost 9 bases, with 9 bases between them. The CDR3 runs 13 residues. CDR3 loop: CASSLEGGTEQFF. The DNA for the CDR3 is TGTGCCAGCAGCTTAGAAGGGGGGACTGAGCAGTTCTTC.

With respect to this clonotype: This may be a read error, as it is one base from a much larger clone. CDR3 residues: CASNPSTGYEQFF. CDR3 nucleotide sequence: TGTGCCAGCAACCCATCTACGGGGTATGAGCAGTTCTTC. This rearrangement joins TRBV21-1 to TRBJ2-1. TRBV21-1 is marked as a pseudogene. The CDR3 length is 13 residues.

In this sample, this clonotype turned up a few times. The chain joins TRBV12-3 or TRBV12-4 to TRBJ2-7; D is unclear. With 6 bases removed from V and 5 bases from J, the gap between germline ends came to 11 bases. This CDR3 is built from 12 residues. CDR3 in DNA: TGTGCCAGCAGCACTGCCTGGAACGAGCAGTACTTC. Amino acids: CASSTAWNEQYF.

This clonotype was seen a handful of times. The J gene is TRBJ1-5, the V gene TRBV12-3 or TRBV12-4; perhaps TRBD1 as D (5 bases). The ends were cut back, 7 bases at V and 6 bases at J, with 16 bases in the middle. The CDR3 spans 14 residues. DNA for the CDR3: TGTGCCAGCAACCCGTCGCAGGGCGGTCAGCCCCAGCATTTT. Its protein product is CASNPSQGGQPQHF.

This clonotype was counted at least ten times. The rearrangement uses TRBV29-1 and TRBJ2-7; 10 nucleotides agree with TRBD2. The ends lost 3 bases at V and 8 bases at J; junction bases unmatched: 13. The CDR3 consists of 15 residues. CDR1 SQVTM and CDR2 ANQGSEA come from the germline V gene. CDR3 residues: CSVESGSGGFEKQYF. Written as DNA, the CDR3 is TGCAGCGTTGAGAGCGGTAGCGGGGGGTTTGAGAAGCAGTACTTC.

This clonotype was recorded many times. The rearrangement uses TRBV20-1 and TRBJ2-5, with D uncertain. This CDR3 is 15 amino acids long. CDR1 is DFQATT, CDR2 SNEGSKA, per germline (reference sequence). Trimming removed 1 base from V and 5 bases from J, with 17 bases in between. The CDR3 loop reads CSARAAVTIPETQYF. DNA of the CDR3: TGCAGTGCTAGAGCCGCGGTCACGATTCCGGAGACCCAGTACTTC.

This chain joins TRBV12-3 or TRBV12-4 and TRBJ2-5, with 8 nucleotides matching TRBD1. The CDR3 totals 14 residues. V shed 5 bases and J 7 bases; nucleotides not matched to a gene: 9. The CDR3 region is CASSKTGEMGTQYF. CDR3 nucleotide sequence: TGTGCCAGCAGTAAGACAGGGGAAATGGGGACCCAGTACTTC.

This clonotype was counted between two and nine times. In nucleotides, the CDR3 is TGTGCCAGCAGTGCCAGGGGGGGCACAGATACGCAGTATTTT. Its protein product is CASSARGGTDTQYF. The chain has TRBV7-8 and TRBJ2-3; tentative D call: TRBD1 (7 bases). V lost 6 bases and J 1 base, leaving 11 bases between the germline ends. This CDR3 is 14 amino acids long. Germline-derived CDR1 and CDR2 are SGHVS and FQNEAQ.

This clonotype has ten or more counts. CDR3 DNA sequence: TGTGCCAGCAGCTTTGAAGGGGATTACGATCAGCCCCAGCATTTT. As protein: CASSFEGDYDQPQHF. V is TRBV7-2 and J is TRBJ1-5, with a tentative D call TRBD1 (5 bases). The CDR3 sequence is 15 residues long. With 3 bases removed from V and 5 bases from J, the gap between germline ends came to 14 bases. The V gene's germline CDR1 is SGHTA and CDR2 FQGNSA.

This clonotype was observed a few times. Written as DNA, the CDR3 is TGTGCCAGCAGCCCCGACCCAGCGGGAAGCACAGATACGCAGTATTTT. Translated, it gives CASSPDPAGSTDTQYF. The chain has TRBV12-3 or TRBV12-4 and TRBJ2-3; TRBD2 agrees at 7 bases. The CDR3 is made up of 16 amino acids. The J segment lost 0 bases and the V segment lost 6 bases, leaving 9 bases of the junction unmatched.

CDR3 nucleotides: TGTGCCACCAGCATGGAAATGCTAGGGTCCCAAGAAGCTTTCTTT. This gives the protein CATSMEMLGSQEAFF. V usage is TRBV15 and J usage is TRBJ1-1, with unresolved D. CDR1 is LNHNV, CDR2 YYDKDF, per germline (reference sequence). V was trimmed by 4 bases and J by 8 bases, leaving 20 bases between them. The CDR3 runs to 15 residues.

The sample holds many counts of this clonotype. The gene calls are TRBV12-3 or TRBV12-4 and TRBJ2-7; 9 bases are a match to TRBD1. There are 15 residues in the CDR3. Trimming at V came to 6 bases and at J to 2 bases, leaving 8 bases not matched to a gene. CDR3 coding DNA: TGTGCCAGCAGCTCTACAGGGGGCGCCCCCTACGAGCAGTACTTC. Translated: CASSSTGGAPYEQYF.

The genes are TRBV20-1 and TRBJ2-5; TRBD2 agrees at 12 bases. The junction had 15 bases not matched to a gene; V was cut back by 3 bases and J by 4 bases. The CDR3 contains 18 residues. Germline V gene data show CDR1 as DFQATT and CDR2 as SNEGSKA (reference sequence). The CDR3 bases are TGCAGTGCTAGTCCCGGTCCCTCTAGCGGGGGGGTTTCAGAGACCCAGTACTTC. Its protein product is CSASPGPSSGGVSETQYF.

In this sample, this clonotype turned up a few times. The chain uses TRBV5-1 and TRBJ2-2; D may correspond to TRBD1 or TRBD2 (6 bases each). V shed 4 bases and J shed 7 bases, with 20 bases lying between them. Germline values: CDR1 SGHRS, CDR2 YFSETQ. This CDR3 has 16 residues. The CDR3: CASSMAGQGKNGELFF. The CDR3 DNA reads TGCGCCAGCAGCATGGCGGGGCAGGGGAAGAACGGGGAGCTGTTTTTT.

The chain recombines TRBV5-1 with TRBJ2-3; 9 positions agree with TRBD1. Germline CDR1 reads SGHRS; CDR2 reads YFSETQ. With 0 bases clipped from V and 5 bases from J, the junction kept 7 bases outside the gene matches. The CDR3 sequence is 16 residues long. CDR3 nucleotide sequence: TGCGCCAGCAGCTTGGCCGGGACAGGGTGGGGAGATACGCAGTATTTT. Its translation: CASSLAGTGWGDTQYF.

The chain combines TRBV24-1 with TRBJ1-5; D possibly corresponds to TRBD1 (5 bases). V dropped 7 bases and J dropped 0 bases, with 12 bases sitting between them. The CDR3 is 15 residues long. CDR1 and CDR2 (germline): KGHDR, SFDVKD. The CDR3 DNA follows: TGTGCCACCAGCCCCCCGGGGGTTAGCAATCAGCCCCAGCATTTT. Encoded protein: CATSPPGVSNQPQHF.

This clonotype showed up many times. The rearrangement uses TRBV6-5 and TRBJ2-1; TRBD1 is a possible D gene (6 bases). Trimming stripped 0 bases from V and 1 base from J, with 10 bases between. The CDR3 consists of 16 residues. Germline CDR1 is MNHEY and CDR2 is SVGAGI. The CDR3 loop is CASSYSGQPSYNEQFF. The CDR3 DNA follows: TGTGCCAGCAGTTACTCGGGACAACCTTCCTACAATGAGCAGTTCTTC.

The V call is TRBV20-1, the J call TRBJ1-2; TRBD1 is a possible D gene (6 bases). V lost 5 bases and J lost 6, with 16 bases in between. Germline-derived CDR1 and CDR2 are DFQATT and SNEGSKA (reference sequence). The CDR3 is 13 residues long. The CDR3 nucleotides are TGCAGTGCTCGACAGGTTAAGGGTAATGGCTACACCTTC. It specifies CSARQVKGNGYTF.